These 30 T cell receptor beta chains came from one sample sequenced in a study of cytomegalovirus exposure and HLA in healthy donors. Researchers ran the PCR with 60 Vbeta and 13 Jbeta primers. Libraries were prepared by immunoSEQ multiplex PCR; TCRdb keeps only in-frame clonotypes and omits some of them. The table records about 130,000 clones, roughly 78% of them present only once. The specimen sequenced was PBMCs. The receptors stem from a man younger than 40 in good health and CMV-seronegative.

The J gene is TRBJ1-5, the V gene TRBV28, with D possibly matching TRBD1 (6 bases). CDR3 length equals 15 residues. Trimming removed 7 bases at V and 10 bases at J, with 23 bases between. Looked up from germline, CDR1 is MDHEN and CDR2 is SYDVKM. Here the CDR3 DNA reads TGTGCCAGCACTCAAAGGAGACAGGCTCCCCGTCCCCAGCATTTT. It encodes CASTQRRQAPRPQHF.

The genes are TRBV15 and TRBJ2-3; D may be TRBD1 (6 bases). Germline V gene sequence: CDR1 LNHNV, CDR2 YYDKDF (reference sequence). This CDR3 is built from 16 residues. V lost 0 bases to trimming and J lost 0 bases, with 10 bases between them. The CDR3 region has the DNA TGTGCCACCAGCAGAGATCGGCAGGGGAGCACAGATACGCAGTATTTT. This sequence encodes CATSRDRQGSTDTQYF.

This chain uses TRBV9 with TRBJ1-1, with D tentatively TRBD1 (6 bases). Germline V gene sequence: CDR1 SGDLS, CDR2 YYNGEE. This CDR3 has 13 residues. The ends were cut back, 0 bases at V and 7 bases at J, with 10 bases in the middle. CDR3 sequence (DNA): TGTGCCAGCAGCGTAGTATCAGGGGTTGAAGCTTTCTTT. Translating gives CASSVVSGVEAFF.

The chain has TRBV2 and TRBJ1-2, with D possibly being TRBD1 (6 bases). The CDR3 is made up of 16 amino acids. Germline V gives CDR1 SNHLY, CDR2 FYNNEI. Trimming pared 5 bases from V and 0 bases from J, leaving 16 bases between. CDR3 sequence reads: CASSISGGGPNYGYTF. The CDR3 DNA sequence: TGTGCCAGCAGTATAAGCGGGGGGGGGCCTAACTATGGCTACACCTTC.

CDR3 loop: CASSYQNSGNTIYF. Written as DNA, the CDR3 is TGTGCCAGCAGCTACCAGAATTCTGGAAACACCATATATTTT. V gene TRBV7-2 combines with J gene TRBJ1-3, with D unclear. Trimming pared 4 bases from V and 1 base from J, leaving 8 bases between. Germline CDR1 is SGHTA and CDR2 is FQGNSA. This CDR3 region has 14 residues.

The chain employs TRBV19 and TRBJ1-1; tentatively, D is TRBD1 (5 bases). This CDR3 region has 15 residues. Trimming took off 7 bases at V and 7 bases at J, with 22 bases between the two ends. Germline CDR1 and CDR2: LNHDA and SQIVND (reference sequence). The CDR3 nucleotides are TGTGCCAGTAAACAGGATTATGGGTCATTAGGTGAAGCTTTCTTT. This sequence encodes CASKQDYGSLGEAFF.

The V call is TRBV7-8, the J call TRBJ2-1; D ambiguous. Trimming pared 5 bases from V and 3 bases from J, leaving 14 bases between. CDR1 and CDR2 from the germline V gene are SGHVS and FQNEAQ. The CDR3 extends over 15 amino acids. The CDR3 DNA is TGTGCCAGCAGCCGACTCGACCTCCTCTACAATGAGCAGTTCTTC. This translates into CASSRLDLLYNEQFF.

This clone was recorded a few times. The V and J genes are TRBV4-2 and TRBJ2-3; 8 bases are shared with TRBD2. V lost 4 bases to trimming and J lost 2 bases; unmatched junction nucleotides: 2. The CDR3 loop spans 14 amino acids. Germline-derived CDR1 and CDR2 are LGHNA and YNFKEQ. The CDR3 loop is CASSPGGDTDTQYF. Here the CDR3 DNA reads TGTGCCAGCAGCCCGGGGGGGGACACAGATACGCAGTATTTT.

The genes are TRBV5-4 and TRBJ2-3, with 8 bases lining up with TRBD1. The germline V gene encodes CDR1 SGHNT and CDR2 YYREEE (reference sequence). The CDR3 is 16 residues long. V dropped 5 bases and J dropped 0; count of bases not matched to a gene: 8. The CDR3 is CASSLGQAYSTDTQYF. CDR3 nucleotide sequence: TGTGCCAGCAGTCTGGGACAGGCCTATAGCACAGATACGCAGTATTTT.

This clone was seen only a few times. V gene TRBV5-4 combines with J gene TRBJ1-2; D not certain. The CDR3 has 13 amino acids. The germline CDR1 and CDR2 sequences are SGHNT and YYREEE (reference sequence). V gave up 0 bases and J gave up 5 bases, with 8 bases separating them. The CDR3 DNA reads as TGTGCCAGCAGCTTGGGCGGAACTTATGGCTACACCTTC. It encodes CASSLGGTYGYTF.

The chain joins TRBV5-1 to TRBJ2-7; no definite D call. The CDR3 contains 13 residues. The germline V and J ends were trimmed by 0 bases and 3 bases, with 7 bases remaining between them. Germline V gene lookup returns CDR1 SGHRS and CDR2 YFSETQ. The CDR3 DNA follows: TGCGCCAGCAGCTTGGCCGGTTTCTACGAGCAGTACTTC. It encodes CASSLAGFYEQYF.

The chain links TRBV11-2 to TRBJ1-2, with D uncertain. Germline CDR1 is SGHAT and CDR2 is FQNNGV. CDR3 size: 14 residues. Trimming stripped 5 bases from V and 2 bases from J, with 12 bases between. The CDR3: CASSHSPDNYGYTF. CDR3 nucleotide sequence: TGTGCCAGCAGCCACAGTCCAGACAACTATGGCTACACCTTC.

The chain employs TRBV6-5 and TRBJ2-7; 8 bases agree with TRBD1. CDR3 length equals 14 residues. Germline V lookup: CDR1 MNHEY, CDR2 SVGAGI. V lost 5 bases, J lost 0 bases, and 3 bases stayed unmatched. The CDR3 spells CASSRTGSSYEQYF. The DNA of the CDR3 is TGTGCCAGCAGTCGGACAGGGAGCTCCTACGAGCAGTACTTC.

This sequence joins TRBV6-1 and TRBJ2-7; D perhaps matches TRBD2 (5 bases). The CDR3 spans 14 residues. With 7 bases removed from V and 0 bases from J, the gap between germline ends came to 13 bases. CDR1 is MNHNS and CDR2 is SASEGT in the germline V gene. CDR3 sequence reads: CASTRTGSSYEQYF. Here the CDR3 DNA reads TGTGCCAGCACCCGGACTGGAAGCTCCTACGAGCAGTACTTC.

The count of this clone is one. The chain uses TRBV5-4 and TRBJ2-7; TRBD2 matches 11 bases. The germline V gene has CDR1 SGHNT and CDR2 YYREEE (reference sequence). This CDR3 region has 15 residues. The trim removed 4 bases at V and 4 bases at J, leaving 7 bases unmatched. The CDR3 bases are TGTGCCAGCAGCGCCCGGACTAGCGGGTCGTACGAGCAGTACTTC. Translated, it gives CASSARTSGSYEQYF.

This clone was detected only a few times. CDR3 loop: CASSLLGLRSGANVLTF. CDR3 in DNA: TGTGCCAGCAGTTTATTGGGACTCCGCTCTGGGGCCAACGTCCTGACTTTC. The chain employs TRBV28 and TRBJ2-6; tentatively, D is TRBD2 (6 bases). The CDR3 loop spans 17 amino acids. The ends were cut back, 1 base at V and 0 bases at J, with 10 bases in the middle. CDR1 and CDR2 from the germline V gene are MDHEN and SYDVKM.

The gene calls are TRBV2 and TRBJ2-5; 7 bases map to TRBD2. The junction had 6 bases not matched to a gene; V was cut back by 6 bases and J by 5 bases. This CDR3 comprises 13 residues. Germline V gives CDR1 SNHLY, CDR2 FYNNEI. CDR3 DNA: TGTGCCAGCAGAGCGGGGTGGCTGGAGACCCAGTACTTC. This translates into CASRAGWLETQYF.

The rearrangement links TRBV9 to TRBJ1-3; 7 bases are shared with TRBD1. The germline gives CDR1 SGDLS, CDR2 YYNGEE. The CDR3 spans 15 residues. The ends lost 4 bases at V and 8 bases at J; junction bases unmatched: 12. The CDR3 here is CASSPGHSGGYTIYF. The CDR3 region has the DNA TGTGCCAGCAGCCCGGGGCACTCAGGGGGATACACCATATATTTT. Full variable domain (missing parts from reference TRBV9 and TRBJ1-3): DSGVTQTPKHLITATGQRVTLRCSPRSGDLSVYWYQQSLDQGLQFLIQYYNGEERAKGNILERFSAQQFPDLHSELNLSSLELGDSALYFCASSPGHSGGYTIYFGEGSWLTVV.

This chain joins TRBV7-9 and TRBJ2-7, with D tentatively TRBD2 (6 bases). Germline CDR1 and CDR2: SEHNR and FQNEAQ (reference sequence). V lost 6 bases to trimming and J lost 2 bases, with 17 bases between them. CDR3 length: 15 residues. The CDR3 DNA is TGTGCCAGCAGACCCCCGGGGACTCAGCCCTACGAGCAGTACTTC. The encoded protein is CASRPPGTQPYEQYF.

This chain links TRBV5-4 with TRBJ2-1, with TRBD2 matching 8 bases. The germline gives CDR1 SGHNT, CDR2 YYREEE (reference sequence). V lost 5 bases, J lost 2 bases, and 6 bases stayed unmatched. The CDR3 is made up of 15 amino acids. The CDR3 loop is CASSISGVPYNEQFF. The CDR3, as DNA: TGTGCCAGCAGTATTAGCGGGGTCCCCTACAATGAGCAGTTCTTC.

This clone was seen just once. V and J are TRBV7-2 and TRBJ1-2, with 11 positions matching TRBD1. Unmatched junction bases numbered 8, after V lost 1 base and J lost 4 bases. Per germline, CDR1 SGHTA and CDR2 FQGNSA. This CDR3 has 17 residues. As DNA, the CDR3 is TGTGCCAGCAGCTTAGTTTTGGGGACAGGGGGTTCCTATGGCTACACCTTC. Translation gives CASSLVLGTGGSYGYTF.

V and J are TRBV5-1 and TRBJ2-3; 15 nucleotides align to TRBD2. Germline V CDR1 and CDR2: SGHRS, YFSETQ. This CDR3 region has 15 residues. The V and J ends lost 7 bases and 2 bases, in that order; junction bases with no gene match: 2. The CDR3 bases are TGCGCCAGCCGGACTAGCGGGGGGGTCACAGATACGCAGTATTTT. Residues: CASRTSGGVTDTQYF.

The rearrangement links TRBV5-4 to TRBJ1-3; TRBD1 aligns across 7 bases. The CDR3 has 17 amino acids. The trim removed 0 bases at V and 0 bases at J, leaving 6 bases unmatched. Germline V CDR1 and CDR2: SGHNT, YYREEE (reference sequence). The CDR3 DNA sequence: TGTGCCAGCAGCTTGGGGCAGGGGGGCCCCTCTGGAAACACCATATATTTT. It specifies CASSLGQGGPSGNTIYF.

The chain combines TRBV10-2 with TRBJ2-7, with 7 bases aligning to TRBD2. This CDR3 spans 14 amino acids. CDR1 WSHSY and CDR2 SAAADI come from the germline V gene. V was clipped by 5 bases and J by 6 bases; unmatched bases: 10. CDR3: CASSPGLESGEQYF. The CDR3 bases are TGCGCCAGCAGTCCTGGACTAGAAAGTGGCGAGCAGTACTTC.

This clone has a single count. This chain joins TRBV28 and TRBJ1-4; D is unclear. CDR3 length: 14 amino acids. Germline V gene data show CDR1 as MDHEN and CDR2 as SYDVKM. V shed 2 bases and J shed 1 base, with 5 bases lying between them. CDR3 region: CASSLLGTNEKLFF. In DNA, the CDR3 is TGTGCCAGCAGTTTACTCGGAACTAATGAAAAACTGTTTTTT.

This chain links TRBV15 with TRBJ1-5; the D gene is possibly TRBD1 (5 bases). CDR3 length: 17 residues. Deletions cut 0 bases from V and 6 bases from J, with 18 bases between. Germline loops: CDR1 LNHNV, CDR2 YYDKDF (reference sequence). This chain's CDR3 is CATSRDRRTKMRQPQHF. The CDR3 DNA sequence: TGTGCCACCAGCAGAGATAGGCGGACAAAGATGCGTCAGCCCCAGCATTTT.

V gene TRBV9 combines with J gene TRBJ1-6; D call uncertain. Germline-derived CDR1 and CDR2 are SGDLS and YYNGEE. CDR3 length: 15 residues. V gave up 4 bases and J gave up 9 bases, with 17 bases separating them. The CDR3 nucleotides are TGTGCCAGCAGCCCCCGACGGGAGCGGGCTTCACCCCTCCACTTT. This translates into CASSPRRERASPLHF.

The CDR3 nucleotides are TGTGCCAGCAGTTTATCGGGGGGGTTCGGTTCCTTGGACAATGAGCAGTTCTTC. It codes for CASSLSGGFGSLDNEQFF. This rearrangement joins TRBV28 to TRBJ2-1; 8 positions match TRBD2. The CDR3 totals 18 residues. The trim removed 1 base at V and 5 bases at J, leaving 13 bases unmatched. CDR1 and CDR2 (germline): MDHEN, SYDVKM.

The table lists this clone with a count of one. At one end, the junction sequence differs from germline, possibly due to a read error. The chain uses TRBV4-1 and TRBJ1-1; no clear D gene. The CDR3 sequence is 14 residues long. Germline values: CDR1 MGHRA, CDR2 YSYEKL. CDR3 nucleotide sequence: TGCGCCAGCAGTCAAGCGGGAGTAGGCACTGAAGCTTTCTTT. Residues: CASSQAGVGTEAFF.

This chain connects TRBV6-5 to TRBJ1-5; D remains unclear. The CDR3 length is 15 residues. Trimming took 2 bases from V and 6 from J, leaving 14 bases between them. From germline, CDR1 is MNHEY and CDR2 SVGAGI. CDR3 nucleotide sequence: TGTGCCAGCAGTTACCTTCTTGTAGTTTTTCAGCCCCAGCATTTT. Translated: CASSYLLVVFQPQHF.